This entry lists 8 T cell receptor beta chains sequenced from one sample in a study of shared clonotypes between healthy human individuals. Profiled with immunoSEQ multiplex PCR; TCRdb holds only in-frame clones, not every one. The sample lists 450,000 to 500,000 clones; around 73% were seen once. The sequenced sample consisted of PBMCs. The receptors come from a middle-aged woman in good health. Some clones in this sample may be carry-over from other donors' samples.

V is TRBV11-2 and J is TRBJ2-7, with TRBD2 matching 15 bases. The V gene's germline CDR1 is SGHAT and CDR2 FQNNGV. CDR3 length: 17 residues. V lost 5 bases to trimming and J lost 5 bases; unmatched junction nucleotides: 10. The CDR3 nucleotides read TGTGCCAGCAGCGGACGGACTAGCGGGAGGGCCGCCGACGAGCAGTACTTC. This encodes CASSGRTSGRAADEQYF.

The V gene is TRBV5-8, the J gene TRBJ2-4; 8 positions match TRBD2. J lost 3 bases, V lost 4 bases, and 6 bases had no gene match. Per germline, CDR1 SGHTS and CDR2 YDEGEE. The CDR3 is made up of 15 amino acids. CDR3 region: CASSRGTSGKNIQYF. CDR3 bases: TGTGCCAGCAGCCGAGGGACTAGTGGCAAAAACATTCAGTACTTC. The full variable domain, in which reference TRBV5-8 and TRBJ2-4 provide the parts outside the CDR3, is EAGVTQSPTHLIKTRGQQATLRCSPISGHTSVYWYQQALGLGLQFLLWYDEGEERNRGNFPPRFSGRQFPNYSSELNVNALELEDSALYLCASSRGTSGKNIQYFGAGTRLSVL.

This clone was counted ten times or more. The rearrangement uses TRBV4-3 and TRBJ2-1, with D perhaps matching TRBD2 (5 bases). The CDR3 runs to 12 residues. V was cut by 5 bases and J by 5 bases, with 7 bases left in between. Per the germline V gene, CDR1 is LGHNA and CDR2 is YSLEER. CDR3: CASSDGNNEQFF. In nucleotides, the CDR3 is TGCGCCAGCAGCGACGGGAACAATGAGCAGTTCTTC.

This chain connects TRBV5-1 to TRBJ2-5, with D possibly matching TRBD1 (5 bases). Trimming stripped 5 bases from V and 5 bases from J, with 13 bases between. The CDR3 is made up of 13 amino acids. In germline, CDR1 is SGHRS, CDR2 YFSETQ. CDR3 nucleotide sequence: TGCGCCAGCAGGACAGAACCACACGAGACCCAGTACTTC. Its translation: CASRTEPHETQYF.

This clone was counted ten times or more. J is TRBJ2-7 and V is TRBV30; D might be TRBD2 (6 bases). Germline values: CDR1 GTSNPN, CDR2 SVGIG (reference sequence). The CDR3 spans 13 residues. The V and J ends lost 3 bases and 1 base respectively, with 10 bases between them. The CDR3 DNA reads TGTGCCTGGAGGGCGCGGGGTTCCTACGAGCAGTACTTC. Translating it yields CAWRARGSYEQYF.

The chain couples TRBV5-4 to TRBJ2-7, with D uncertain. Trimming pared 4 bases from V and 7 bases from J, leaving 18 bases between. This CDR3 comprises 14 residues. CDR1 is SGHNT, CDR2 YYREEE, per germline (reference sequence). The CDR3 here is CASSALNPPVEQYF. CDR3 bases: TGTGCCAGCAGCGCCCTTAATCCCCCGGTGGAGCAGTACTTC.

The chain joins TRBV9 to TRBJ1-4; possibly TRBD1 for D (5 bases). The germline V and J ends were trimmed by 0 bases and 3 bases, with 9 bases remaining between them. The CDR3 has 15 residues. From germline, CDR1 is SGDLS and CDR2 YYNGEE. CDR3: CASSVGRGANEKLFF. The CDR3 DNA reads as TGTGCCAGCAGCGTAGGTCGGGGGGCTAATGAAAAACTGTTTTTT. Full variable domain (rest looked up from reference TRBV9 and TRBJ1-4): DSGVTQTPKHLITATGQRVTLRCSPRSGDLSVYWYQQSLDQGLQFLIQYYNGEERAKGNILERFSAQQFPDLHSELNLSSLELGDSALYFCASSVGRGANEKLFFGSGTQLSVL.

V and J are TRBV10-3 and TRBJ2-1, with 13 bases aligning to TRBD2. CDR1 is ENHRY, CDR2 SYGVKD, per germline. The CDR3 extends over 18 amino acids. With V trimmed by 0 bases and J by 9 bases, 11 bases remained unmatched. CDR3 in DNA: TGTGCCATCAGTGAGTCCGTGGGGGGGACTAGCGGGAATGGTGAGCAGTTCTTC. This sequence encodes CAISESVGGTSGNGEQFF.